Below, 27 T cell receptor beta chains from the same sample are listed, as sequenced in a study of cytomegalovirus exposure and HLA in healthy donors. 13 Jbeta primers and 60 Vbeta primers were used for the PCR. The data were produced by immunoSEQ multiplex PCR, yet TCRdb's version contains in-frame clones alone and is incomplete. Of 150,000 to 200,000 clones in the sample, around 62% are singletons; the top ten hold around 2.9%. Sequences were obtained from PBMCs. These receptors all stem from a man aged 35 to 55 in good health and CMV-seronegative.

This clone has a handful of counts. J is TRBJ1-1 and V is TRBV11-3; D unclear. In germline, CDR1 is SGHNT, CDR2 YENEEA. This CDR3 has 11 residues. Trimming pared 4 bases from V and 6 bases from J, leaving 6 bases between. The CDR3 DNA sequence: TGTGCCAGCAGCTCCAGGCCTGAAGCTTTCTTT. Translated: CASSSRPEAFF.

V gene TRBV7-6 combines with J gene TRBJ1-4; D is perhaps TRBD1 (6 bases). There are 13 residues in the CDR3. CDR1 and CDR2 from the germline V gene are SGHVS and FNYEAQ. Trimming stripped 9 bases from V and 8 bases from J, with 16 bases between. Written as DNA, the CDR3 is TGTGCCAGTTTGTCAGGGGAAGGAGAAAAACTGTTTTTT. Residues: CASLSGEGEKLFF. Variable domain in full (rest from reference TRBV7-6 and TRBJ1-4): GAGVSQSPRYKVTKRGQDVALRCDPISGHVSLYWYRQALGQGPEFLTYFNYEAQQDKSGLPNDRFSAERPEGSISTLTIQRTEQRDSAMYRCASLSGEGEKLFFGSGTQLSVL.

The chain employs TRBV7-2 and TRBJ2-5; 7 nucleotides align to TRBD1. The CDR3 has 14 residues. The ends lost 5 bases at V and 2 bases at J; junction bases unmatched: 5. CDR1 and CDR2 (germline): SGHTA, FQGNSA. CDR3 DNA sequence: TGTGCCAGCAGCCGAGGGACAGTACAAGAGACCCAGTACTTC. Protein sequence: CASSRGTVQETQYF.

This chain connects TRBV5-8 to TRBJ1-1; 8 nucleotides align to TRBD1. Germline CDR1 is SGHTS and CDR2 is YDEGEE. The CDR3 is made up of 16 amino acids. J lost 3 bases, V lost 3 bases, and 10 bases had no gene match. The CDR3 nucleotides are TGTGCCAGCAGCTACGGCAGGGGGCAGTTTTACACTGAAGCTTTCTTT. This codes for CASSYGRGQFYTEAFF.

This chain joins TRBV4-2 and TRBJ2-7, with unresolved D. The CDR3 length is 13 residues. V lost 0 bases and J lost 5, with 8 bases in between. CDR1 LGHNA and CDR2 YNFKEQ come from the germline V gene. Here the CDR3 reads CASSQDVADEQYF. CDR3 sequence (DNA): TGTGCCAGCAGCCAAGATGTGGCAGACGAGCAGTACTTC.

Only one count was recorded for this clone. This sequence joins TRBV6-6 and TRBJ2-7, with TRBD1 matching over 9 bases. Germline assignment: CDR1 MNHNY and CDR2 SVGAGI (reference sequence). This CDR3 has 14 amino acids. V lost 5 bases and J lost 2; bases outside the gene matches: 4. In nucleotides, the CDR3 is TGTGCCAGCAGTCCCCGACAGGGGGCCTACGAGCAGTACTTC. Translated, it gives CASSPRQGAYEQYF.

The chain joins TRBV30 to TRBJ1-6; 9 positions agree with TRBD1. With 2 bases clipped from V and 6 bases from J, the junction kept 5 bases outside the gene matches. From germline, CDR1 is GTSNPN and CDR2 SVGIG (reference sequence). The CDR3 has 15 amino acids. The CDR3 DNA reads as TGTGCCTGGAGTTCCGGGACAGGGATTAATTCACCCCTCCACTTT. Its translation: CAWSSGTGINSPLHF.

The chain employs TRBV27 and TRBJ1-2, with 8 bases lining up with TRBD1. CDR1 MNHEY and CDR2 SMNVEV come from the germline V gene (reference sequence). With 2 bases clipped from V and 4 bases from J, the junction kept 3 bases outside the gene matches. CDR3 length: 14 amino acids. CDR3 DNA: TGTGCCAGCAGTTTAGGGGACAGGTCCTATGGCTACACCTTC. It yields the protein CASSLGDRSYGYTF.

J is TRBJ2-5 and V is TRBV28; D perhaps matches TRBD2 (6 bases). V was cut by 6 bases and J by 1 base, with 9 bases left in between. Germline lookup yields CDR1 MDHEN and CDR2 SYDVKM. The length of the CDR3 is 13 residues. For the CDR3, the DNA is TGTGCCAGCAGGGAGGGCTCCCAAGAGACCCAGTACTTC. It yields the protein CASREGSQETQYF.

The chain uses TRBV19 and TRBJ2-6; tentative D call: TRBD2 (5 bases). The germline gives CDR1 LNHDA, CDR2 SQIVND (reference sequence). V was pared by 6 bases and J by 1 base, with 16 bases between. The CDR3 runs to 17 residues. For the CDR3, the DNA is TGTGCCAGTAGGGAGGACCCAAGGCTGTCTGGGGCCAACGTCCTGACTTTC. The encoded protein is CASREDPRLSGANVLTF.

V usage is TRBV7-3 and J usage is TRBJ2-1, with TRBD2 identical over 9 bases. This CDR3 has 15 residues. Germline V gene data show CDR1 as SGHTA and CDR2 as FQGTGA. V lost 6 bases, J lost 4 bases, and 7 bases stayed unmatched. CDR3 nucleotide sequence: TGTGCCAGCAGTTCTAGCGGGAATGGTTACAATGAGCAGTTCTTC. Encoded protein: CASSSSGNGYNEQFF.

With respect to this clone: Compared with germline, one end of the junction differs, possibly owing to a read error. The V and J genes are TRBV7-7 and TRBJ2-2, with D tentatively TRBD2 (6 bases). Germline lookup yields CDR1 SSHAT and CDR2 FNYEAQ (reference sequence). There are 15 residues in the CDR3. The CDR3 is CASSLAQAGTGELFF. The CDR3 nucleotides read TGTGCTAGCAGCTTAGCACAGGCGGGGACCGGGGAGCTGTTTTTT.

This chain joins TRBV2 and TRBJ2-7, with a weak D call TRBD1 (5 bases). The V gene's germline CDR1 is SNHLY and CDR2 FYNNEI. This CDR3 has 15 residues. Trimming left V 6 bases short and J 1 base short, with 16 bases between. The CDR3 nucleotides are TGTGCCAGCAGGGTCCAGGGTGATAGGTCCTACGAGCAGTACTTC. Translating it yields CASRVQGDRSYEQYF.

The J gene is TRBJ2-3, the V gene TRBV29-1, with D perhaps TRBD2 (5 bases). This CDR3 comprises 13 residues. Germline V gives CDR1 SQVTM, CDR2 ANQGSEA. Trimming took off 3 bases at V and 1 base at J, with 8 bases between the two ends. CDR3 sequence reads: CSVDLARTDTQYF. CDR3 sequence (DNA): TGCAGCGTTGACTTAGCGCGCACAGATACGCAGTATTTT.

With regard to this clone: Different DNA sequences within this sample yield the same CDR3. This chain joins TRBV5-1 and TRBJ2-1; 13 nucleotides line up with TRBD2. This CDR3 region has 14 residues. Germline V CDR1 and CDR2: SGHRS, YFSETQ. V was clipped by 3 bases and J by 10 bases; unmatched bases: 4. In nucleotides, the CDR3 is TGCGCCAGCAGCTGGGGGACTAGCGGGGACGAGCAGTTCTTC. Residues: CASSWGTSGDEQFF.

The CDR3 DNA reads as TGCAGCGCCAAAACAGGGTTCCATTACTTCTTC. Its translation is CSAKTGFHYFF. V and J are TRBV29-1 and TRBJ2-1; D might be TRBD1 (6 bases). The V gene's germline CDR1 is SQVTM and CDR2 ANQGSEA. This CDR3 has 11 amino acids. The ends were cut back, 7 bases at V and 16 bases at J, with 20 bases in the middle.

The rearrangement uses TRBV11-3 and TRBJ1-1; D possibly corresponds to TRBD1 (6 bases). The CDR3 contains 13 residues. The V and J ends lost 1 base and 7 bases respectively, with 10 bases between them. Per germline, CDR1 SGHNT and CDR2 YENEEA. The DNA of the CDR3 is TGTGCCAGCAGCTTAGCACAGGGAGTTGAAGCTTTCTTT. Translated, it gives CASSLAQGVEAFF.

The V gene is TRBV7-2, the J gene TRBJ2-5; D perhaps matches TRBD1 (5 bases). Germline V CDR1 and CDR2: SGHTA, FQGNSA. Trimming took off 7 bases at V and 4 bases at J, with 22 bases between the two ends. This CDR3 contains 16 residues. In DNA, the CDR3 is TGTGCCAGCAATCTAAACCCGACAGTTTCAGGAGAGACCCAGTACTTC. Translated: CASNLNPTVSGETQYF.

V and J are TRBV2 and TRBJ2-5; TRBD2 is a possible D gene (6 bases). The CDR3 length is 14 residues. The V gene's germline CDR1 is SNHLY and CDR2 FYNNEI. V lost 8 bases to trimming and J lost 2 bases, with 15 bases between them. The CDR3 nucleotides read TGTGCCAGCCTGAACGGGGGAAAGCAAGAGACCCAGTACTTC. Translating gives CASLNGGKQETQYF.

The CDR3 reads CASSLLGRGSTDTQYF. CDR3 nucleotide sequence: TGCGCCAGCAGCCTCCTGGGTCGGGGGAGCACAGATACGCAGTATTTT. The chain is built from TRBV5-1 and TRBJ2-3; D possibly corresponds to TRBD2 (6 bases). V lost 4 bases to trimming and J lost 0 bases, with 15 bases between them. Germline V gives CDR1 SGHRS, CDR2 YFSETQ. The CDR3 is made up of 16 amino acids. The whole variable domain, filled in from reference TRBV5-1 and TRBJ2-3, reads KAGVTQTPRYLIKTRGQQVTLSCSPISGHRSVSWYQQTPGQGLQFLFEYFSETQRNKGNFPGRFSGRQFSNSRSEMNVSTLELGDSALYLCASSLLGRGSTDTQYFGPGTRLTVL.

V usage is TRBV28 and J usage is TRBJ2-3, with 10 bases fitting TRBD2. The trim removed 7 bases at V and 0 bases at J, leaving 7 bases unmatched. This CDR3 contains 16 residues. Per the germline V gene, CDR1 is MDHEN and CDR2 is SYDVKM. For the CDR3, the DNA is TGTGCCAGCACCGTAGCGGGGGGACTTAGCACAGATACGCAGTATTTT. Amino acids: CASTVAGGLSTDTQYF.

This clone was seen a handful of times. Relative to the germline gene, one junction end is altered; a read error may explain this. Other nucleotide sequences from this sample produce the same CDR3. The chain employs TRBV28 and TRBJ1-6; D may be TRBD1 (6 bases). CDR3 length: 14 residues. CDR1 and CDR2 from the germline V gene are MDHEN and SYDVKM. CDR3 nucleotides: TGTGCCAGCAGTTTACGACAGGTCAATTCCCCCCTCCACTTT. Amino acids: CASSLRQVNSPLHF.

The V call is TRBV19, the J call TRBJ2-6; possible D gene TRBD1, 5 bases. Trimming removed 1 base from V and 0 bases from J, with 13 bases in between. The CDR3 length is 18 residues. CDR1 is LNHDA, CDR2 SQIVND, per germline (reference sequence). For the CDR3, the DNA is TGTGCCAGTAGTATAGGTTTAGACAGAGACTCTGGGGCCAACGTCCTGACTTTC. Protein sequence: CASSIGLDRDSGANVLTF.

V usage is TRBV7-6 and J usage is TRBJ2-3, with no clear D. Germline CDR1 SGHVS, CDR2 FNYEAQ. The CDR3 runs to 14 residues. The germline V and J ends were trimmed by 5 bases and 1 base, with 10 bases remaining between them. DNA of the CDR3: TGTGCCAGCAGCCTCGGGTGGGGCACAGATACGCAGTATTTT. Translating gives CASSLGWGTDTQYF. The whole variable domain, remainder taken from reference TRBV7-6 and TRBJ2-3, is GAGVSQSPRYKVTKRGQDVALRCDPISGHVSLYWYRQALGQGPEFLTYFNYEAQQDKSGLPNDRFSAERPEGSISTLTIQRTEQRDSAMYRCASSLGWGTDTQYFGPGTRLTVL.

This clone was picked up a small number of times. The V and J genes are TRBV6-1 and TRBJ2-2, with 8 bases lining up with TRBD1. The length of the CDR3 is 14 residues. Per germline, CDR1 MNHNS and CDR2 SASEGT. V lost 6 bases and J lost 7; bases outside the gene matches: 7. CDR3 in amino acids: CASRGQDRNGELFF. CDR3 coding DNA: TGTGCCAGCAGGGGACAGGATCGGAACGGGGAGCTGTTTTTT.

The genes are TRBV14 and TRBJ2-3; TRBD1 agrees at 10 bases. Germline CDR1 SGHDN, CDR2 FVKESK. With 3 bases clipped from V and 4 bases from J, the junction kept 7 bases outside the gene matches. The length of the CDR3 is 16 residues. The CDR3 here is CASSQAGQGNADTQYF. The CDR3 DNA reads TGTGCCAGCAGCCAGGCGGGACAGGGGAACGCAGATACGCAGTATTTT.

The V gene is TRBV6-5, the J gene TRBJ1-2; 8 bases match TRBD1. After removal of 5 bases from V and 8 bases from J, the junction contained 7 bases not matched to a gene. CDR3 length: 13 residues. Germline V gene lookup returns CDR1 MNHEY and CDR2 SVGAGI. The CDR3 sequence is CASSQGTGSGYTF. In nucleotides, the CDR3 is TGTGCCAGCAGTCAAGGGACAGGAAGCGGCTACACCTTC.